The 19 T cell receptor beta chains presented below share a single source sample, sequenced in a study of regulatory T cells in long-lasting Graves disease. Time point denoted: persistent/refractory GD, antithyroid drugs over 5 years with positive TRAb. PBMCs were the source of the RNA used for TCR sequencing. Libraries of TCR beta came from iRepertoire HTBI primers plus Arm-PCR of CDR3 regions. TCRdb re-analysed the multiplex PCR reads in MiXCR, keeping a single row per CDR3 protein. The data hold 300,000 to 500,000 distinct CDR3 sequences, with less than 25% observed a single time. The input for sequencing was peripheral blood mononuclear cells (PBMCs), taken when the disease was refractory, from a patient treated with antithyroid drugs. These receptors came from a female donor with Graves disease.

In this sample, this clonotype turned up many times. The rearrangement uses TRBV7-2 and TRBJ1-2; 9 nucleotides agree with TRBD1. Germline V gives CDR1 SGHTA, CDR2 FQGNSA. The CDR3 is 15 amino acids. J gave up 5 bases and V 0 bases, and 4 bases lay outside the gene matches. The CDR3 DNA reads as TGTGCCAGCAGCTTAGCGTCGACAGGGGGATATGGCTACACCTTC. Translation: CASSLASTGGYGYTF.

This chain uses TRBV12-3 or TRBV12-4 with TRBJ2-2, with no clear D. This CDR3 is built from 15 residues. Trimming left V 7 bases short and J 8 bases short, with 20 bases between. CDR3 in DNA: TGTGCCAGCACCCCCGGTGGATCTTCTGGTGGGGAGCTGTTTTTT. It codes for CASTPGGSSGGELFF.

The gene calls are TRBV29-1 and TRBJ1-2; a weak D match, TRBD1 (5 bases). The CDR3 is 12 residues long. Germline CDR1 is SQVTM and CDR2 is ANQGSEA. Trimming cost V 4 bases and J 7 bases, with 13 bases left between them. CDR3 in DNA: TGCAGCGTTGTGGGGGAAGCTGGTGGCTACACCTTC. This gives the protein CSVVGEAGGYTF.

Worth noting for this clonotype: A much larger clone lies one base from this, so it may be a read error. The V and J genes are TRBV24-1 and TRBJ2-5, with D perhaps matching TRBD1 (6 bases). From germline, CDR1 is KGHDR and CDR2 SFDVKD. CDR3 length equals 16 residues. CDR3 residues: CATSNLTSGQQETQYF. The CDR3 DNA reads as TGTGCCACCAGTAATTTAACCTCTGGACAGCAAGAGACCCAGTACTTC.

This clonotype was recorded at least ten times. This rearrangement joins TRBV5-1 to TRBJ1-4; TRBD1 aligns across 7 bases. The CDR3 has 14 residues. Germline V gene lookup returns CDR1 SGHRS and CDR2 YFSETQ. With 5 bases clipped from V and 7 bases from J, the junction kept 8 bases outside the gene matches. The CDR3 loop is CASSTGQPVEKLFF. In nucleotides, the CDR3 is TGCGCCAGCAGTACGGGACAGCCGGTTGAAAAACTGTTTTTT. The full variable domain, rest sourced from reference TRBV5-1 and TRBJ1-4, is KAGVTQTPRYLIKTRGQQVTLSCSPISGHRSVSWYQQTPGQGLQFLFEYFSETQRNKGNFPGRFSGRQFSNSRSEMNVSTLELGDSALYLCASSTGQPVEKLFFGSGTQLSVL.

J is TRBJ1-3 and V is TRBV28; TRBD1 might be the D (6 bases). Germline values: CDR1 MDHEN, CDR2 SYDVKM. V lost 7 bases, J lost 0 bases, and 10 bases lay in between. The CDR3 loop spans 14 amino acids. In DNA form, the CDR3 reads TGTGCCAGCACCCAACAGGGCTCTGGAAACACCATATATTTT. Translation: CASTQQGSGNTIYF. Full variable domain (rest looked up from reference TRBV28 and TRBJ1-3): DVKVTQSSRYLVKRTGEKVFLECVQDMDHENMFWYRQDPGLGLRLIYFSYDVKMKEKGDIPEGYSVSREKKERFSLILESASTNQTSMYLCASTQQGSGNTIYFGEGSWLTVV.

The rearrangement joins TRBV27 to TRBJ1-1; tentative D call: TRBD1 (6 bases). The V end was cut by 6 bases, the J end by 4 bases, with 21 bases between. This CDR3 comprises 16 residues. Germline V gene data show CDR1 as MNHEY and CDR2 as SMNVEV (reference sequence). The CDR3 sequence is CASRTTAGGFSTEAFF. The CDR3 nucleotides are TGTGCCAGCAGGACCACGGCGGGGGGCTTTTCCACTGAAGCTTTCTTT.

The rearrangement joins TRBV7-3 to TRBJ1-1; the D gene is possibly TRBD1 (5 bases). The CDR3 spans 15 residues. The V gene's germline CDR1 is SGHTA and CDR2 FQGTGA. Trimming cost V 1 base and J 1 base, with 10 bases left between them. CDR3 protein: CASSLIRGENTEAFF. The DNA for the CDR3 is TGTGCCAGCAGCTTAATAAGGGGAGAGAACACTGAAGCTTTCTTT.

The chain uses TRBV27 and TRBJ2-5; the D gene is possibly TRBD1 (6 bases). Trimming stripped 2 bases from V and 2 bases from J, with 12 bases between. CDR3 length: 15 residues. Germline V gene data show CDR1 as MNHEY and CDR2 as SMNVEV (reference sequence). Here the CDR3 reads CASSLRSQGQETQYF. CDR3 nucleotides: TGTGCCAGCAGTTTAAGGTCCCAGGGGCAAGAGACCCAGTACTTC.

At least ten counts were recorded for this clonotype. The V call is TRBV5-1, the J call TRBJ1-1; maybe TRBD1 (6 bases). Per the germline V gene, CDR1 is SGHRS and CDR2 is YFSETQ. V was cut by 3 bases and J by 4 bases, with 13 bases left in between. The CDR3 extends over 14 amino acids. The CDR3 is CASSSWTETTEAFF. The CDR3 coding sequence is TGCGCCAGCAGCTCGTGGACAGAGACCACTGAAGCTTTCTTT.

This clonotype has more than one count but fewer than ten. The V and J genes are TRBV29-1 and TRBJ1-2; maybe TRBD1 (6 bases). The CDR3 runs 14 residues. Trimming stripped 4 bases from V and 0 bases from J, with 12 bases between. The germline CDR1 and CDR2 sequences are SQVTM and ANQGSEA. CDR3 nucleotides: TGCAGCGTTGCTGTCGACAGGTCTAACTATGGCTACACCTTC. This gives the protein CSVAVDRSNYGYTF.

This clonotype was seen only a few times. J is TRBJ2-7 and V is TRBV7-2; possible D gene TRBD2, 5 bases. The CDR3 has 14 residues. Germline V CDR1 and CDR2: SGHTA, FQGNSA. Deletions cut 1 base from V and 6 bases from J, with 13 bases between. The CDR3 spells CASSLERIGGEQYF. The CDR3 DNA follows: TGTGCCAGCAGCTTAGAAAGGATCGGAGGCGAGCAGTACTTC.

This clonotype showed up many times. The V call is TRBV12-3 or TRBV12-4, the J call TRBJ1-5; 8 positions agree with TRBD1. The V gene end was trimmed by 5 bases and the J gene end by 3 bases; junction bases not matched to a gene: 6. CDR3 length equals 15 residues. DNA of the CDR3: TGTGCCAGCAGTCCCACAGGGGGAGTCAATCAGCCCCAGCATTTT. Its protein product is CASSPTGGVNQPQHF.

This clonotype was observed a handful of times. CDR3 sequence (DNA): TGTGCCAGCAGCCGGGGGGGGAGTATCCACGAGCAGTACTTC. Protein: CASSRGGSIHEQYF. The gene calls are TRBV7-2 and TRBJ2-7, with 8 bases identical to TRBD2. This CDR3 comprises 14 residues. In germline, CDR1 is SGHTA, CDR2 FQGNSA. With 5 bases clipped from V and 5 bases from J, the junction kept 8 bases outside the gene matches.

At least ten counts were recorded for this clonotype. In nucleotides, the CDR3 is TGCGCCAGCAGCGTTCAGGGGGCCGCCTACGAGCAGTACTTC. Amino acid sequence: CASSVQGAAYEQYF. V is TRBV5-1 and J is TRBJ2-7; 8 bases are a match to TRBD1. J gave up 2 bases and V 4 bases, and 5 bases lay outside the gene matches. Germline CDR1 SGHRS, CDR2 YFSETQ. The CDR3 is made up of 14 amino acids.

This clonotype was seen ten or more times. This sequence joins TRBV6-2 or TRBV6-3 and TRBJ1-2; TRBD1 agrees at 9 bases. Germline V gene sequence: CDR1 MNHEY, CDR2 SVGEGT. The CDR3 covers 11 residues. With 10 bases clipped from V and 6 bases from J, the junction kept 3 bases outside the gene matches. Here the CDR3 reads CATGTGHGYTF. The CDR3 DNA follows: TGTGCCACCGGGACAGGGCATGGCTACACCTTC.

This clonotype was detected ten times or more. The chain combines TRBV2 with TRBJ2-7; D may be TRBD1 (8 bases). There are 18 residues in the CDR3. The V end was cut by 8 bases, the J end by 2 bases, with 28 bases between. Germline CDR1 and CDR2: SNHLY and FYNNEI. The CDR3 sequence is CASAGGTGPGLPTYEQYF. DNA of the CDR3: TGTGCCAGCGCAGGTGGGACAGGACCGGGACTACCAACCTACGAGCAGTACTTC.

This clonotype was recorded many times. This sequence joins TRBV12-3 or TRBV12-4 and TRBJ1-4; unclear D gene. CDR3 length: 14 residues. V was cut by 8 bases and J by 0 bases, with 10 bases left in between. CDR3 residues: CASSSASTNEKLFF. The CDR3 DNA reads TGTGCCAGCTCCTCGGCTTCAACTAATGAAAAACTGTTTTTT.

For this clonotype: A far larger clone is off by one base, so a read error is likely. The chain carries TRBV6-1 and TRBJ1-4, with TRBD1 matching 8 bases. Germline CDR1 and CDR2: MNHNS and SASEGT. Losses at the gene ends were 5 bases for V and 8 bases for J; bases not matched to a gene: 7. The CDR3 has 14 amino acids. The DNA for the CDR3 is TGTGCCAGCAGTCCCCGGACAGGGAGAGAAAAACTGTTTTTT. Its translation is CASSPRTGREKLFF.